Sequencing of this TCR beta chain was carried out in a study of T cell repertoires in cytomegalovirus infection. Looking at the study overall: HLA-C-restricted CMV epitopes, recently identified, and well-studied HLA-B-restricted ones were used by the study. TCR beta signatures that were public indicated CMV infection and matching HLA type.

Study-wide points: Clonotype analysis showed dominance of the ex vivo response by HLA-C-restricted CMV-specific TCR beta clonotypes. Individuals carrying CMV plus the relevant HLA were identified by cumulative frequency of public TCR beta families.

TCRdb passed the reads through MiXCR, listing each CDR3 protein once. The table includes about 830,000 distinct CDR3 sequences, around a third detected once. Between the trimmed V and J ends, which lost 8 bases and 2 bases, there was a span of 10 bases. Germline V gene data show CDR1 as SNHLY and CDR2 as FYNNEI. The CDR3 length is 12 residues. In the case of this clonotype: What it binds is unknown.

The source of this sequence is a human donor in good health (CMV status not recorded). Some clones in this sample may be carry-over from other donors' samples. This sample comprised cultured CD8+ T cells from PBMCs, obtained from culture after CMV antigen stimulation. The chain carries TRBV2 and TRBJ2-7; weak D call: TRBD1 (5 bases). The CDR3 sequence: CASYGRAYEQYF. In DNA, the CDR3 is TGTGCCAGCTACGGCAGGGCCTACGAGCAGTACTTC. Drawing the rest from reference TRBV2 and TRBJ2-7, the complete variable domain is EPEVTQTPSHQVTQMGQEVILRCVPISNHLYFYWYRQILGQKVEFLVSFYNNEISEKSEIFDDQFSVERPDGSNFTLKIRSTKLEDSAMYFCASYGRAYEQYFGPGTRLTVT.